This record concerns one T cell receptor (beta chain) sequence. Using immunoSEQ multiplex PCR, the repertoire was profiled, and TCRdb retains in-frame clones only, with some absent. The sample contains about 42,000 clones, approximately 92% of which appear only once. This record comes from a study of blood T cell repertoires in COVID-19. The germline CDR1 and CDR2 sequences are SGHRS and YFSETQ. This CDR3 has 15 residues. V lost 4 bases and J lost 4; bases outside the gene matches: 4. Sample: peripheral blood. The clonotype was recovered from a young man with active or convalescent COVID-19. The chain employs TRBV5-1 and TRBJ2-1, with TRBD2 matching 11 bases. The CDR3 is CASSSSGGAYNEQFF. The CDR3 DNA is TGCGCCAGCAGCAGTAGCGGGGGGGCTTACAATGAGCAGTTCTTC.